A selection of T cell receptor beta chains follows, all from one sample in a study of blood T cells in healthy people across ages. In TCRdb, the 5' RACE reads were re-called with MiXCR into one record per CDR3 protein. This sample has some 860,000 distinct CDR3 sequences, with around three fifths found just once. Sequencing input: blood. These receptors all come from a man between 35 and 55 years old in good health. The CDR3 runs from the conserved cysteine through the conserved F or W. A D gene is named only where the DNA matches it firmly. Clone size is not always given. Where it is, it says once, few, many or a class for expanded clones.

>-|TRBJ2-1|TRBV7-7|-
TGTGCCAGCACCCCCATTCGGGAGTCCTACAATGAGCAGTTCTTC
CASTPIRESYNEQFF
>-|TRBJ2-7|TRBV5-1|TRBD2
TGCGCCAGCAGCTCGGGACTAGCGGGAAGCAATGAGCAGTACTTC
CASSSGLAGSNEQYF
>-|TRBJ1-2|TRBV6-5|-
TGTGCCAGCAGTTACGGGGTCGGGAACTATGGCTACACCTTC
CASSYGVGNYGYTF
>-|TRBJ2-5|TRBV20-1|-
TGCAGTGCTCCTGGGCAGGTTGAGACCCAGTACTTC
CSAPGQVETQYF
>-|TRBJ1-1|TRBV29-1|TRBD1
TGCAGCGGTACAGGGGGCGGTGAAGCTTTCTTT
CSGTGGGEAFF
>-|TRBJ1-1|TRBV13|TRBD1
TGTGCCAGCAGCCTCAGGGACAGGGGGCGCCTGGCTGAAGCTTTCTTT
CASSLRDRGRLAEAFF
>-|TRBJ2-3|TRBV4-3|-
TGCGCCAGCAGCCAAGAGAACAGGGTTATGGTCACAGATACGCAGTATTTT
CASSQENRVMVTDTQYF
>few|TRBJ2-7|TRBV20-1|-
TGCAGTGCGCAAAGAGTTGTAGGAGCGGGCGAGCAGTACTTC
CSAQRVVGAGEQYF
>few|TRBJ2-5|TRBV7-2|-
TGTGCCAGCAGCTTATCTCGCAGCCAAGAGACCCAGTACTTC
CASSLSRSQETQYF
>-|TRBJ2-7|TRBV13|-
TGTGCCAGCAGCTTAGAACAGACCTACGAGCAGTACTTC
CASSLEQTYEQYF
>-|TRBJ2-7|TRBV7-2|-
TGTGCCAGCAGCGCCACAGCGTCCTACGAGCAGTACTTC
CASSATASYEQYF
>-|TRBJ2-7|TRBV9|-
TGTGCCAGCAGCGTAGAAGGCCGGGCAGGGTCGGCCTACGAGCAGTACTTC
CASSVEGRAGSAYEQYF
>-|TRBJ2-1|TRBV4-3|TRBD1
TGCGCCAGCAGCCAAGCCGCGGCGCTACAGGGGGCGGGTTGGGATGAGCAGTTCTTC
CASSQAAALQGAGWDEQFF
>-|TRBJ2-3|TRBV7-2|TRBD1
TGTGCCAGCAGCTTGGGACAGGTCGGCACAGATACGCAGTATTTT
CASSLGQVGTDTQYF
>-|TRBJ1-2|TRBV7-2|-
TGTGCCAGCAGCCCCACGGGGGCGCTAGGCTACACCTTC
CASSPTGALGYTF
>once|TRBJ1-1|TRBV20-1|-
TGCAGTGCTAGCGCATATAGAACTGAAGCTTTCTTT
CSASAYRTEAFF
>-|TRBJ2-5|TRBV3-1|TRBD2
TGTGCCAGCAGCCAAGGAATAGCGGGAGGGCCGGAGACCCAGTACTTC
CASSQGIAGGPETQYF
>-|TRBJ1-6|TRBV5-1|-
TGCGCCAGCAGCATCAAGGATTCACCCCTCCACTTT
CASSIKDSPLHF
>-|TRBJ2-5|TRBV13|TRBD2
TGTGCCAGCAATGAGAATCATGGACTAGCGGGGGGGCACCCCTATCGAGAGACCCAGTACTTC
CASNENHGLAGGHPYRETQYF
>-|TRBJ1-2|TRBV27|TRBD1
TGTGCCAGCAGTTTATCGAACAGGGGGCATGACTATGGCTACACCTTC
CASSLSNRGHDYGYTF
>-|TRBJ2-5|TRBV27|TRBD2
TGTGCCAGCAGTTTTGTCGGGAGGAGGGAGACCCAGTACTTC
CASSFVGRRETQYF
>-|TRBJ2-5|TRBV7-2|TRBD2
TGTGCCAGCAGCTTAGTCGGCGGGGGTGTGTACCAAGAGACCCAGTACTTC
CASSLVGGGVYQETQYF
>once|TRBJ2-7|TRBV28|-
TGTGCCAGCAGCCTGGCCGGACACTACGAGCAGTACTTC
CASSLAGHYEQYF
>-|TRBJ2-5|TRBV24-1|TRBD2
TGTGCCACCAGTGACCCCGAGGGAGGGGATTGGGGACGCGATGAGCAGTACTTC
CATSDPEGGDWGRDEQYF
>-|TRBJ2-1|TRBV10-3|TRBD2
TGTGCCATCAGTGAAATTGCGGGGGGATCACTCAATGAGCAGTTCTTC
CAISEIAGGSLNEQFF
>-|TRBJ1-2|TRBV7-9|TRBD1
TGTGCCAGCAGCTTAGGGGACAGCTATGGCTACACCTTC
CASSLGDSYGYTF
>-|TRBJ1-5|TRBV27|-
TGTGCCAGCAGTCCAAGAGCCAGCAATCAGCCCCAGCATTTT
CASSPRASNQPQHF
>-|TRBJ2-2|TRBV6-5|TRBD1
TGTGCCAGCACCATTACCCGACAGGGTACCGGGGAGCTGTTTTTT
CASTITRQGTGELFF
>-|TRBJ1-2|TRBV7-9|-
TGTGCCAGCAGCTTAGGCGAAGCTAACTATGGCTACACCTTC
CASSLGEANYGYTF
>-|TRBJ2-7|TRBV12-3/TRBV12-4|-
TGTGCCAGCAGTGGGACACCTCTTACTACCTACGAGCAGTACTTC
CASSGTPLTTYEQYF
>-|TRBJ1-2|TRBV5-1|TRBD1
TGCGCCAGCAGCTCGAGGGACAGCGATTTCTATGGCTACACCTTC
CASSSRDSDFYGYTF
>-|TRBJ2-3|TRBV10-3|-
TGTGCCATCAGTGAGTCTAGCCTCATTCGCGATACGCAGTATTTT
CAISESSLIRDTQYF
>-|TRBJ1-2|TRBV5-1|-
TGCGCCAGCACCGAACACGGAAACTATGGCTACACCTTC
CASTEHGNYGYTF
>few|TRBJ1-2|TRBV6-2/TRBV6-3|TRBD1
TGTGCCAGCAGTTACCCGGGACAGGACTTCTATGGCTACACCTTC
CASSYPGQDFYGYTF
>few|TRBJ2-1|TRBV12-3/TRBV12-4|-
TGTGCCAGCAGTTTAGGGGTGGGTGAGCAGTTCTTC
CASSLGVGEQFF
>few|TRBJ1-1|TRBV5-1|-
TGCGCCAGCAGCGGAGGTATAGGGGGGCCCACTGAAGCTTTCTTT
CASSGGIGGPTEAFF
>-|TRBJ2-7|TRBV5-4|-
TGTGCCAGCAGCCGACTACTTGGTGACGGAGGTGAGCAGTACTTC
CASSRLLGDGGEQYF
>few|TRBJ2-1|TRBV7-2|TRBD2
TGTGCCAGCAGCCAGCAGCCAACTAGCGGAGGCTCCTACAATGAGCAGTTCTTC
CASSQQPTSGGSYNEQFF
>few|TRBJ2-3|TRBV2|-
TGTGCCAGCAGTGAATCAGGAGATACGCAGTATTTT
CASSESGDTQYF
>-|TRBJ2-3|TRBV11-2|TRBD2
TGTGCCAGCAGCCTAGAACCAACTAGCGGACACACAGATACGCAGTATTTT
CASSLEPTSGHTDTQYF
>few|TRBJ2-7|TRBV28|-
TGTGCCAGCAGCCATAACAGGGTCACGAACGAGCAGTACTTC
CASSHNRVTNEQYF